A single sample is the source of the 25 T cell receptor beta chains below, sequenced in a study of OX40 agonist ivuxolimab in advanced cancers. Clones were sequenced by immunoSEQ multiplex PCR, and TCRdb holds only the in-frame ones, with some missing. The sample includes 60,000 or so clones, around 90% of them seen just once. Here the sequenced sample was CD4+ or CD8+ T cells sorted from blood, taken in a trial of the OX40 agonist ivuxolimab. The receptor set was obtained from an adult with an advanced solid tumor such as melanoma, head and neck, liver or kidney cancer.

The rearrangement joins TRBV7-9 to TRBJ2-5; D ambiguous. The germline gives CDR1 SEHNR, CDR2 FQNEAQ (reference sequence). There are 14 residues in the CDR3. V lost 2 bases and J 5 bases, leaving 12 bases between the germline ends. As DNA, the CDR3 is TGTGCCAGCAGCTTACCCTCCCCTGCGGAGACCCAGTACTTC. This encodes CASSLPSPAETQYF.

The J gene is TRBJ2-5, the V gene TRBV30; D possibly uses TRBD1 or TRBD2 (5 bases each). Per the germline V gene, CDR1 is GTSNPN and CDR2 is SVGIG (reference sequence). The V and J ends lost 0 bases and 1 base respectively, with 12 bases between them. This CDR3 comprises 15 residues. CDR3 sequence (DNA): TGTGCCTGGAGTGTATTCGGGGCAGTCCAAGAGACCCAGTACTTC. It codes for CAWSVFGAVQETQYF.

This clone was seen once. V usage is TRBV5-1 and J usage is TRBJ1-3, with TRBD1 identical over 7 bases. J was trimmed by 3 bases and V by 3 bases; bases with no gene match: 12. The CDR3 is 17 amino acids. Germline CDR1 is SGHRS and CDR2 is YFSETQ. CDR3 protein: CASSYSQGEGSGNTIYF. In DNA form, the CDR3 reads TGCGCCAGCAGCTACAGTCAGGGGGAAGGTAGTGGAAACACCATATATTTT.

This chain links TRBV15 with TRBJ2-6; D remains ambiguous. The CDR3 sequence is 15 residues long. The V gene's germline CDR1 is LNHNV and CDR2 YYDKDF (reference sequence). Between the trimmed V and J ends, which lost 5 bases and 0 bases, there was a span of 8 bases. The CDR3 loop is CATSPTRSGANVLTF. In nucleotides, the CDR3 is TGTGCCACCAGCCCGACGCGCTCTGGGGCCAACGTCCTGACTTTC.

DNA of the CDR3: TGCGCCAGCAGCTACGAGGGACTAGCGGGGGCCGCGGCTAGCACAGATACGCAGTATTTT. Translated: CASSYEGLAGAAASTDTQYF. The rearrangement links TRBV5-1 to TRBJ2-3, with 14 bases aligning to TRBD2. The CDR3 loop spans 20 amino acids. Germline V gives CDR1 SGHRS, CDR2 YFSETQ. Trimming at V came to 3 bases and at J to 0 bases, leaving 12 bases not matched to a gene.

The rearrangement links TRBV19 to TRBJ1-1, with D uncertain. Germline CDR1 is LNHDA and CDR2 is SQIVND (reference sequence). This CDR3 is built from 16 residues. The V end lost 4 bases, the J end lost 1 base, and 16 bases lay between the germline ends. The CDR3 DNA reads TGTGCCAGTAGTACCCTTGGCGGCGGTTCGAACACTGAAGCTTTCTTT. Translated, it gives CASSTLGGGSNTEAFF.

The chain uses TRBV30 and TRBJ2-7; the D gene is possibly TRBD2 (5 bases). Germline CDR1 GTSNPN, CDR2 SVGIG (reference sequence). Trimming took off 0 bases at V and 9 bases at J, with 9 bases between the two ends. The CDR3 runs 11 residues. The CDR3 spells CAWSVRGTQYF. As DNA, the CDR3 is TGTGCCTGGAGTGTACGGGGAACGCAGTACTTC. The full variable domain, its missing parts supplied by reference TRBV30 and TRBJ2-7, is SQTIHQWPATLVQPVGSPLSLECTVEGTSNPNLYWYRQAAGRGLQLLFYSVGIGQISSEVPQNLSASRPQDRQFILSSKKLLLSDSGFYLCAWSVRGTQYFGPGTRLTVT.

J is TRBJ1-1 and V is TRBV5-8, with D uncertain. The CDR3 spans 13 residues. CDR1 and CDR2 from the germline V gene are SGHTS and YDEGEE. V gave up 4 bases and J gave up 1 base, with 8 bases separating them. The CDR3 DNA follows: TGTGCCAGCAGCGTTAACTCGAACACTGAAGCTTTCTTT. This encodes CASSVNSNTEAFF. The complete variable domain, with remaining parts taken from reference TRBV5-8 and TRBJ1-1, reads EAGVTQSPTHLIKTRGQQATLRCSPISGHTSVYWYQQALGLGLQFLLWYDEGEERNRGNFPPRFSGRQFPNYSSELNVNALELEDSALYLCASSVNSNTEAFFGQGTRLTVV.

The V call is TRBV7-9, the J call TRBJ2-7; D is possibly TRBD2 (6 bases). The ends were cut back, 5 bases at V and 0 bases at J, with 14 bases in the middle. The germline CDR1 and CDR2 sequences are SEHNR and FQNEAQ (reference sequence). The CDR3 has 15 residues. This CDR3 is CASSPSAPRSYEQYF. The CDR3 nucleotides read TGTGCCAGCAGCCCTAGCGCCCCCCGCTCCTACGAGCAGTACTTC.

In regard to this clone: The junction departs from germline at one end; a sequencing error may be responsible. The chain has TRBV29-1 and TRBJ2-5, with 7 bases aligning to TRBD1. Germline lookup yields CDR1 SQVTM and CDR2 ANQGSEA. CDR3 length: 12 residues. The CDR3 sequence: CSVGDSQGTQYF. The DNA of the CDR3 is TGCAGCGTCGGGGACAGTCAAGGGACCCAGTACTTC.

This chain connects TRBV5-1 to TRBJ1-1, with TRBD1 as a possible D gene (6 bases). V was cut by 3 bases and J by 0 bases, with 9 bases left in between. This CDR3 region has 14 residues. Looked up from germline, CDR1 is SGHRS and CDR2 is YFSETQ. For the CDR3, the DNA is TGCGCCAGCAGCTACAGGGAGATGAACACTGAAGCTTTCTTT. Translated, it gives CASSYREMNTEAFF.

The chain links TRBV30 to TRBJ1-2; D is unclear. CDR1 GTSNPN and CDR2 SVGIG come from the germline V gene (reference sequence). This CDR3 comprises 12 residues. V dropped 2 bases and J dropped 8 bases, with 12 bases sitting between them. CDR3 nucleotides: TGTGCCTGGAGTAGGAGGGAGAGAGGCTACACCTTC. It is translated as CAWSRRERGYTF. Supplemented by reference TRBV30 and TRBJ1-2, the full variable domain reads SQTIHQWPATLVQPVGSPLSLECTVEGTSNPNLYWYRQAAGRGLQLLFYSVGIGQISSEVPQNLSASRPQDRQFILSSKKLLLSDSGFYLCAWSRRERGYTFGSGTRLTVV.

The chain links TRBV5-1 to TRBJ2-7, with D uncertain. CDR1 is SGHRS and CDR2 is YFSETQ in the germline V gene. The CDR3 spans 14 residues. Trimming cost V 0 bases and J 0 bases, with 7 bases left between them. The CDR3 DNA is TGCGCCAGCAGCTTGGCGGAAAGCTCCTACGAGCAGTACTTC. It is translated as CASSLAESSYEQYF.

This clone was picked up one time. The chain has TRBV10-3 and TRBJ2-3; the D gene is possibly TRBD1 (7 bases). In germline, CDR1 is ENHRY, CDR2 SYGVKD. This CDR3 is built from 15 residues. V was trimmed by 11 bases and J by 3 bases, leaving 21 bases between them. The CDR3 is CAPVAESGGTDTQYF. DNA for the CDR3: TGTGCCCCCGTAGCGGAGTCAGGGGGAACAGATACGCAGTATTTT.

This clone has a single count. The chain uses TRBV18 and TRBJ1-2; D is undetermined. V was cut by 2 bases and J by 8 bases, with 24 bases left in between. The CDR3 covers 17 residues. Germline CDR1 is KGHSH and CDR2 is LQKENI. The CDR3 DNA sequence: TGTGCCAGCTCACCAGGGTCACAAACTGAGAAGAGTCGGGGCTACACCTTC. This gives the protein CASSPGSQTEKSRGYTF.

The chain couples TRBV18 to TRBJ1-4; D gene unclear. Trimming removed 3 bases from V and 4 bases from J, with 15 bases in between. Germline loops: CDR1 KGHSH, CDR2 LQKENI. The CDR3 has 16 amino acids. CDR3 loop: CASSPSTGFYNEKLFF. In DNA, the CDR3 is TGTGCCAGCTCACCGTCGACGGGTTTTTATAATGAAAAACTGTTTTTT.

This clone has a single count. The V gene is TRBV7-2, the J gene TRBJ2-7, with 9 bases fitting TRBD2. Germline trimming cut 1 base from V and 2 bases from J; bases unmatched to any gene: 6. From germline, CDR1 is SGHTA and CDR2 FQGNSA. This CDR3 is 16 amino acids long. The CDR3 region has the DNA TGTGCCAGCAGCTTAGGGCTGCGGGGGGGCGCCTACGAGCAGTACTTC. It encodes CASSLGLRGGAYEQYF.

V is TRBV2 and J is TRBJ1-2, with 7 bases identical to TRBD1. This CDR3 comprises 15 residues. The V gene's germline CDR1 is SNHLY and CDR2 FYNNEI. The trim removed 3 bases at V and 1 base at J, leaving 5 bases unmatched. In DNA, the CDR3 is TGTGCCAGCAGTGATGGGACAGCCTTTAACTATGGCTACACCTTC. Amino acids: CASSDGTAFNYGYTF.

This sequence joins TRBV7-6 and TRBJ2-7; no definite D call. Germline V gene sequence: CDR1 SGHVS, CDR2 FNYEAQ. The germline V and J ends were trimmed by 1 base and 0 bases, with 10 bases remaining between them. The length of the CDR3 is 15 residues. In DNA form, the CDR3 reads TGTGCCAGCAGCTTAGAGTTCGACATCTCCTACGAGCAGTACTTC. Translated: CASSLEFDISYEQYF.

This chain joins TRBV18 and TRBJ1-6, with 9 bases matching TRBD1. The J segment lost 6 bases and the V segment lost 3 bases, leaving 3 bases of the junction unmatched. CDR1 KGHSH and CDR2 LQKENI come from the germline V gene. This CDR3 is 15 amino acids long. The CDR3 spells CASSPGTGSNSPLHF. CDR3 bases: TGTGCCAGCTCACCTGGGACAGGGTCTAATTCACCCCTCCACTTT.

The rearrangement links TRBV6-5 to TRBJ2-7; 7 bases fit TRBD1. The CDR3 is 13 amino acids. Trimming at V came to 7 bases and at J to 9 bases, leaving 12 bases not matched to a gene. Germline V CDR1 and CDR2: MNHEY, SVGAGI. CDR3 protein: CASNRDRPERQYF. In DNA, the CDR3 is TGTGCCAGCAACAGGGACAGACCAGAGAGGCAGTACTTC.

The CDR3: CASSTLLTPATNEKLFF. CDR3 nucleotides: TGTGCCAGTAGTACCCTCCTGACACCCGCAACTAATGAAAAACTGTTTTTT. V usage is TRBV19 and J usage is TRBJ1-4; D is unclear. Deletions cut 4 bases from V and 0 bases from J, with 15 bases between. CDR1 and CDR2 from the germline V gene are LNHDA and SQIVND (reference sequence). The length of the CDR3 is 17 residues.

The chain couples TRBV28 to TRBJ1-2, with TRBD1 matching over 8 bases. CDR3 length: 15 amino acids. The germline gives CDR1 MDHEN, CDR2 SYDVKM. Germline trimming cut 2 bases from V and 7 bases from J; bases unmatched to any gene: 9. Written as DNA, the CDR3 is TGTGCCAGCAGTTTAGGAGGACAGGGTATAGGTGGCTACACCTTC. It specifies CASSLGGQGIGGYTF.

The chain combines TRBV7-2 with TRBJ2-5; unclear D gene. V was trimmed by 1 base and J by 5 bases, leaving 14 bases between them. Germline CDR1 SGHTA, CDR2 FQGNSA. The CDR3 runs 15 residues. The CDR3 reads CASSLDWTAQETQYF. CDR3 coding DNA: TGTGCCAGCAGCTTAGACTGGACCGCCCAGGAGACCCAGTACTTC. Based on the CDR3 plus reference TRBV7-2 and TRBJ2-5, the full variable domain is GAGVSQSPSNKVTEKGKDVELRCDPISGHTALYWYRQSLGQGLEFLIYFQGNSAPDKSGLPSDRFSAERTGGSVSTLTIQRTQQEDSAVYLCASSLDWTAQETQYFGPGTRLLVL.

The chain's CDR3 is CASSYLANNEQFF. Here the CDR3 DNA reads TGTGCCAGCAGTTACCTAGCTAACAATGAGCAGTTCTTC. The chain has TRBV6-5 and TRBJ2-1; possibly TRBD2 for D (5 bases). Per germline, CDR1 MNHEY and CDR2 SVGAGI. The CDR3 loop spans 13 amino acids. Trimming left V 2 bases short and J 5 bases short, with 7 bases between.